This T cell receptor (beta chain) emerged from a study of blood T cell repertoires in COVID-19. Study at large: Donors in the United States, Italy and Spain gave samples during acute or convalescent COVID-19.

Sequenced by immunoSEQ multiplex PCR; TCRdb stores in-frame clones only, minus some. The data contain more than 65,000 clones, about 79% of them seen just once; the ten biggest clones take up approximately 20%. V lost 3 bases, J lost 3 bases, and 15 bases lay in between. CDR1 is SGDLS and CDR2 is YYNGEE in the germline V gene. The CDR3 has 15 amino acids. The TCR originated in a woman in her forties or fifties with acute or convalescent COVID-19. V and J are TRBV9 and TRBJ2-5; possibly TRBD2 for D (6 bases). The specimen sequenced was peripheral blood. The CDR3 DNA reads as TGTGCCAGCAGCGGCGGGACCTTGGGAGAAGAGACCCAGTACTTC. Translating gives CASSGGTLGEETQYF.